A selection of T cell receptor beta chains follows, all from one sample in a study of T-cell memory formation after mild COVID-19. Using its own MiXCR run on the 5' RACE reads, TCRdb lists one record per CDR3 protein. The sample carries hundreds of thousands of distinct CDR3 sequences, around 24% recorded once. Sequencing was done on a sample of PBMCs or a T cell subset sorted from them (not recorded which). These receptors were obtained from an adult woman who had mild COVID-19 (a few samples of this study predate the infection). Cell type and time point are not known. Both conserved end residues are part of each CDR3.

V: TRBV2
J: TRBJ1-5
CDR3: CASSNGYSNQPQHF

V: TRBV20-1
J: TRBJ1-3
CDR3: CSARKSEENTIYF

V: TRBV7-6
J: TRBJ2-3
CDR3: CASSPGTTDTQYF

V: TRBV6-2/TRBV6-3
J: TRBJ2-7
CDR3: CASTRSGLTYEQYF

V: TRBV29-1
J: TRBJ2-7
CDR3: CSVSDRDSSYEQYF

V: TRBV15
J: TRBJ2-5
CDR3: CATSGDRGGETQYF

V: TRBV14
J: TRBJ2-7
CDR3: CASSPTWGVNEQYF

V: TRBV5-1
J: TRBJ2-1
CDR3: CASIPGAGLNEQFF

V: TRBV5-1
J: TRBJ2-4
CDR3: CASSGTTGGNIQYF

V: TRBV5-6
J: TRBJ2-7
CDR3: CASSSGQVLSRQYF

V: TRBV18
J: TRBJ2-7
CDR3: CASSPGFAYEQYF

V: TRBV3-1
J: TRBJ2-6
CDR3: CASSARGVRTSYSGANVLTF

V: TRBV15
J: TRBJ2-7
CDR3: CATSRHGGRGLYEQYF

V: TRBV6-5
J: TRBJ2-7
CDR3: CASSSRLAGGYEQYF

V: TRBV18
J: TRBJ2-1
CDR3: CASSRRDSGSFYEQFF

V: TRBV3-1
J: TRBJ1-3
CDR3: CASSPNAGRDTGNTIYF

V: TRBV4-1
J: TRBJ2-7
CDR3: CASSQAESIYEQYF

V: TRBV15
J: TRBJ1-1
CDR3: CATSRDSARQRMNTEAFF

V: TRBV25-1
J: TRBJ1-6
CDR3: CASSWGNGSPLHF

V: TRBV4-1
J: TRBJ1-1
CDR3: CASSQDRSWTEAFF

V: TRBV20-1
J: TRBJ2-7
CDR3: CSAPPGSSYEQYF

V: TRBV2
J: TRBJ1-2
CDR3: CASSQIGAGGGYTF

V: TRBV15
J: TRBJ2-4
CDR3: CATSRDGGANKNIQYF

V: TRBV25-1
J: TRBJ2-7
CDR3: CASSEIGGRAEQYF

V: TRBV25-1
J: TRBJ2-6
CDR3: CASSESGRGANVLTF

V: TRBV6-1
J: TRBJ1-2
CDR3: CASCEGTGTYTF

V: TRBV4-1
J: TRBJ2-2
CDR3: CASSQDTWPGELFF

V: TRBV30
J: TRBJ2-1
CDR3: CAWSAEAGFVLEQFF

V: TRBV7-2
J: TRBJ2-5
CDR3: CASSATGTLVTQYF

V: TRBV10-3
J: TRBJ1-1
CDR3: CAIRTGTLNTEAFF

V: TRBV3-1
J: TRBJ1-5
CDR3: CASSRGGAEVTPQHF

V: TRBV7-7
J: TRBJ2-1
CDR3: CASSLEAGGPVNEQFF

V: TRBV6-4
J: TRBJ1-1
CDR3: CASSRTGNTEAFF

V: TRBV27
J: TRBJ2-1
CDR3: CASRVAGSNEQFF

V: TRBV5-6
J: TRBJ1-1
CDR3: CASSSWDKLNTEAFF

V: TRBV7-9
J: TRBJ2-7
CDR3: CASLASGAGEQYF

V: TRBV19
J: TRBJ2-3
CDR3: CASRAASGRADTQYF

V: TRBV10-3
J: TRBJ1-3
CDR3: CAIRGSGNTIYF

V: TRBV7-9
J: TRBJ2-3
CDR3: CASSPPSPAGGRDTQYF

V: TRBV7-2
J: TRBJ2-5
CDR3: CASSLVGLAISETQYF

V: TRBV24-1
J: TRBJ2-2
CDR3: CATSDLKESGELFF

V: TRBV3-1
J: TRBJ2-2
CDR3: CASSQSVNTGELFF

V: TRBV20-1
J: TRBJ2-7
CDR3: CSASEGAADEQYF

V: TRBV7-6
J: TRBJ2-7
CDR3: CASSLANSYEQYF

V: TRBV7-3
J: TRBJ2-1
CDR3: CASSSTGGINEQFF

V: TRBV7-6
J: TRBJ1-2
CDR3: CASSDRGGDGYTF

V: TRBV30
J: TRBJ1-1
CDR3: CAWSVRRGSSEAFF

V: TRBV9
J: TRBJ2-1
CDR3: CASSVGGTGGYNEQFF

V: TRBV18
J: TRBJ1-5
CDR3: CASSQPDSHNQPQHF

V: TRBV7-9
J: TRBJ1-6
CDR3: CASSLEWGNSPLHF

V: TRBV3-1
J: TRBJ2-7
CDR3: CASSQDAGKYYEQYF

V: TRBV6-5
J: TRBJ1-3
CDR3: CASSSQEYENTIYF

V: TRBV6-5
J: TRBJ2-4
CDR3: CASSAPGHKNIQYF

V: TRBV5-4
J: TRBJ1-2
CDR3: CASSRPGQADYGYTF

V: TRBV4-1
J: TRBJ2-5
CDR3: CASSRKGDSLETQYF

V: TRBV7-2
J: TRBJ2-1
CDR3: CASSSFRGPSGYSYNEQFF

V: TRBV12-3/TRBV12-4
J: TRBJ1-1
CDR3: CASSSRQLEAFF

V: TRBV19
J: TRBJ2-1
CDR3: CASSLDRAYSSYNEQFF

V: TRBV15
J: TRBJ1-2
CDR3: CATSPRGSYNGYTF